This TCR beta chain was recovered during a study of OX40 agonist ivuxolimab in advanced cancers. Findings and limits, study-wide: Clonal expansion among partial responders at 0.1-3.0 mg/kg ranked near the lowest. Blood T cells, both CD4+ and CD8+, expanded clonally by week 6 at 0.1 to 3.0 mg/kg. Fewer expanded clones were found on average in CD4+ than in CD8+ T cells.

Details on this clone: Its cognate antigen is unknown.

Systemic immunosuppression or autoimmune disease history was grounds to exclude patients. Here immunoSEQ multiplex PCR was the method, and the copy in TCRdb shows in-frame clones only, minus some. The sample records some 74,000 clones, 88% being singletons. The trim removed 7 bases at V and 7 bases at J, leaving 17 bases unmatched. The CDR3 runs 17 residues. Germline CDR1 LNHDA, CDR2 SQIVND (reference sequence). The clonotype originates from an adult with an advanced solid tumor such as melanoma, head and neck, liver or kidney cancer. The chain carries TRBV19 and TRBJ1-5, with TRBD1 identical over 9 bases. The source material was CD4+ or CD8+ T cells sorted from blood, sampled in a trial of the OX40 agonist ivuxolimab. The chain's CDR3 is CASTPGGGQGRDQPQHF. The CDR3 DNA is TGTGCCAGTACCCCAGGGGGGGGACAGGGCCGAGACCAGCCCCAGCATTTT.